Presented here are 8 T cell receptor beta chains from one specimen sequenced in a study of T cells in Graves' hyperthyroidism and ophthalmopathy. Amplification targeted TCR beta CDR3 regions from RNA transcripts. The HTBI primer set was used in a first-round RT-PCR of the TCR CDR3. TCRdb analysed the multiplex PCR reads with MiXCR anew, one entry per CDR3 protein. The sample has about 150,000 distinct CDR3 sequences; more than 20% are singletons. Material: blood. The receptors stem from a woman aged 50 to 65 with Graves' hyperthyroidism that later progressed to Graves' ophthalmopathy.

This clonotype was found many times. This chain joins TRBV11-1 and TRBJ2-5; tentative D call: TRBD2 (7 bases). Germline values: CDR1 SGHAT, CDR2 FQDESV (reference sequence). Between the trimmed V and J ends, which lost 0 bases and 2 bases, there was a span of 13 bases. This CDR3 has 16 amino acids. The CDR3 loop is CASSLARGARQETQYF. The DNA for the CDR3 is TGTGCCAGCAGCTTAGCACGGGGGGCAAGGCAAGAGACCCAGTACTTC.

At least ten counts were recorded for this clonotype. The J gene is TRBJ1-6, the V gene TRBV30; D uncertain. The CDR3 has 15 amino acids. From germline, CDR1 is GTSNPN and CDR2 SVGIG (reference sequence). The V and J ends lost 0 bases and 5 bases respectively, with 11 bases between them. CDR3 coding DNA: TGTGCCTGGAGTGTTGGTCACAGTAATAATTCACCCCTCCACTTT. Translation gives CAWSVGHSNNSPLHF.

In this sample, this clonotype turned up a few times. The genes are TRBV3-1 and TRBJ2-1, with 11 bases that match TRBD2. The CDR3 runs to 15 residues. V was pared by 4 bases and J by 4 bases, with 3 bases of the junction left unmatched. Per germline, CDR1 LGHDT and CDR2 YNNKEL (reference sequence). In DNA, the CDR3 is TGTGCCAGCAGCCCCGGGACTAGCGGTTACAATGAGCAGTTCTTC. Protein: CASSPGTSGYNEQFF.

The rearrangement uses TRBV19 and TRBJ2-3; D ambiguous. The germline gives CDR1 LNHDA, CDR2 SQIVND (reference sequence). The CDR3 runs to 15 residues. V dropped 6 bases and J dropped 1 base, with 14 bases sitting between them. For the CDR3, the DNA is TGTGCCAGTAGATCCTCCGGCTATGGCACAGATACGCAGTATTTT. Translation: CASRSSGYGTDTQYF.

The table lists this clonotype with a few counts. The CDR3 DNA sequence: TGCAGTGCTAGACCACCCGGGACAGGCGAAGCTTTCTTT. Protein sequence: CSARPPGTGEAFF. V gene TRBV20-1 combines with J gene TRBJ1-1, with TRBD1 identical over 8 bases. The V segment lost 2 bases and the J segment 8 bases; nucleotides outside the gene matches: 7. Germline lookup yields CDR1 DFQATT and CDR2 SNEGSKA (reference sequence). This CDR3 contains 13 residues.

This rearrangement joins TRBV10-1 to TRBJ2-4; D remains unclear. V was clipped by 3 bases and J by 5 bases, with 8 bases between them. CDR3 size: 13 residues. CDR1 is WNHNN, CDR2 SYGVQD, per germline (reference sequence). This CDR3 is CASSDSSENIQYF. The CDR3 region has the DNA TGCGCCAGCAGTGATAGCTCCGAAAACATTCAGTACTTC.

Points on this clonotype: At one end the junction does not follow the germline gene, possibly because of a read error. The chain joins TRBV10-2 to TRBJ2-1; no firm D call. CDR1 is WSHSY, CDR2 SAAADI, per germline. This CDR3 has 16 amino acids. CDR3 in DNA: TGCGCCAGCAGTGAGTCGGACCTGAGCTCCTACAGTGAGCAGTTCTTC. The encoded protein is CASSESDLSSYSEQFF.

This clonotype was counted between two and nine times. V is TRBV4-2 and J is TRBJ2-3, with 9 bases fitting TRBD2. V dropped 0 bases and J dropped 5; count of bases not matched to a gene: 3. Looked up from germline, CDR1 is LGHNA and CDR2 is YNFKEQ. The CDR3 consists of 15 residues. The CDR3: CASSQEALAGDTQYF. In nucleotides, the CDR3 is TGTGCCAGCAGCCAAGAGGCACTAGCGGGAGATACGCAGTATTTT.